Following are 19 T cell receptor beta chains from one sample sequenced in a study of cytomegalovirus exposure and HLA in healthy donors. Produced via immunoSEQ multiplex PCR; TCRdb's table is partial and in-frame only. The sample shows roughly 260,000 clones, approximately 87% of them seen only once. Source material: PBMCs. Receptor source: a man between 18 and 35 years old in good health and CMV-seronegative.

The chain combines TRBV6-5 with TRBJ1-5, with TRBD1 as a possible D gene (5 bases). The CDR3 totals 15 residues. Trimming pared 7 bases from V and 4 bases from J, leaving 17 bases between. Germline CDR1 is MNHEY and CDR2 is SVGAGI. This CDR3 is CASTPLGGVNQPQHF. The CDR3 region has the DNA TGTGCCAGCACCCCGTTGGGGGGTGTAAATCAGCCCCAGCATTTT.

The V call is TRBV27, the J call TRBJ1-1, with D perhaps TRBD1 (5 bases). Germline CDR1 MNHEY, CDR2 SMNVEV (reference sequence). Trimming shortened V by 2 bases and J by 4 bases, and 14 bases separated the two germline ends. The CDR3 length is 15 residues. DNA for the CDR3: TGTGCCAGCAGTTTAGGTCGGGGGGGAAGCACTGAAGCTTTCTTT. Protein sequence: CASSLGRGGSTEAFF.

A word on this clone: A read error may account for a junction end that differs from germline. The rearrangement links TRBV7-7 to TRBJ2-1; D may be TRBD2 (5 bases). The CDR3 covers 13 residues. Germline lookup yields CDR1 SSHAT and CDR2 FNYEAQ (reference sequence). CDR3 coding DNA: TGTGCTAGCAGCTTAGGAGCGGACAATGAGCAGTTCTTC. The encoded protein is CASSLGADNEQFF.

This clone was found once. This sample includes further DNA sequences coding for the same CDR3. The chain joins TRBV7-9 to TRBJ2-1, with 9 bases identical to TRBD2. Per germline, CDR1 SEHNR and CDR2 FQNEAQ (reference sequence). J was trimmed by 1 base and V by 3 bases; bases with no gene match: 4. CDR3 length: 16 amino acids. The CDR3, as DNA: TGTGCCAGCAGCTTGTCTCTAGCGGGATCCTACAATGAGCAGTTCTTC. This codes for CASSLSLAGSYNEQFF.

This chain links TRBV4-3 with TRBJ2-3; no clear D. V was shortened by 4 bases and J by 1 base, with 15 bases between the two germline ends. The CDR3 is 16 amino acids. Germline values: CDR1 LGHNA, CDR2 YSLEER. Here the CDR3 DNA reads TGCGCCAGCAGCCGCCAAGTTCAACATCGCACAGATACGCAGTATTTT. Its translation: CASSRQVQHRTDTQYF.

This chain uses TRBV2 with TRBJ1-1; D is unclear. Trimming removed 4 bases at V and 3 bases at J, with 15 bases between. The CDR3 covers 15 residues. Germline CDR1 and CDR2: SNHLY and FYNNEI. CDR3 bases: TGTGCCAGCAGTGTAAGAGGCAGCCTGTACACTGAAGCTTTCTTT. It encodes CASSVRGSLYTEAFF.

The chain couples TRBV28 to TRBJ2-5, with 11 bases that match TRBD2. CDR1 MDHEN and CDR2 SYDVKM come from the germline V gene. After removal of 3 bases from V and 7 bases from J, the junction contained 4 bases not matched to a gene. The CDR3 runs 14 residues. This CDR3 is CASSLRGTSGTQYF. Written as DNA, the CDR3 is TGTGCCAGCAGTTTGAGGGGGACTAGCGGGACCCAGTACTTC.

The sample holds one count of this clone. This sequence joins TRBV5-1 and TRBJ2-5; TRBD1 might be the D (5 bases). Trimming stripped 2 bases from V and 5 bases from J, with 13 bases between. The germline gives CDR1 SGHRS, CDR2 YFSETQ. This CDR3 is built from 14 residues. The CDR3 DNA reads as TGCGCCAGCAGCTTCCAGGGAAATAGGGAGACCCAGTACTTC. Translated: CASSFQGNRETQYF.

V and J are TRBV6-1 and TRBJ1-4; 9 bases agree with TRBD1. Germline V lookup: CDR1 MNHNS, CDR2 SASEGT. The CDR3 is 15 amino acids. The junction had 5 bases not matched to a gene; V was cut back by 3 bases and J by 6 bases. CDR3 sequence (DNA): TGTGCCAGCAGTGATGGGGGACAGGGATATGAAAAACTGTTTTTT. This encodes CASSDGGQGYEKLFF.

J is TRBJ2-1 and V is TRBV4-1; 13 bases match TRBD2. After removal of 3 bases from V and 8 bases from J, the junction contained 4 bases not matched to a gene. The germline gives CDR1 MGHRA, CDR2 YSYEKL. The CDR3 is made up of 15 amino acids. Written as DNA, the CDR3 is TGCGCCAGCAGCCACCAAGGACTAGCGGGAGATGAGCAGTTCTTC. This encodes CASSHQGLAGDEQFF.

The V call is TRBV6-1, the J call TRBJ2-7, with D maybe TRBD1 (6 bases). The CDR3 length is 15 residues. CDR1 MNHNS and CDR2 SASEGT come from the germline V gene. The ends were cut back, 6 bases at V and 5 bases at J, with 20 bases in the middle. CDR3 protein: CASRETGRPRDEQYF. Written as DNA, the CDR3 is TGTGCCAGCAGGGAAACAGGGAGACCCAGGGACGAGCAGTACTTC.

The genes are TRBV14 and TRBJ2-7, with D possibly TRBD2 on 6 matching bases. Germline CDR1 is SGHDN and CDR2 is FVKESK. The CDR3 length is 16 residues. V lost 4 bases and J 5 bases, leaving 21 bases between the germline ends. In DNA, the CDR3 is TGTGCCAGCAGCCCTAACGCGGGACCCTGGAGGCACGAGCAGTACTTC. Its translation is CASSPNAGPWRHEQYF.

The V call is TRBV13, the J call TRBJ2-2; 11 bases align to TRBD1. Trimming cost V 4 bases and J 1 base; bases outside gene matches: 8. This CDR3 comprises 18 residues. Germline CDR1 PRHDT, CDR2 FYEKMQ (reference sequence). In DNA form, the CDR3 reads TGTGCCAGCAGCTCGCCCTTGGACAGGGGGCAGAACACCGGGGAGCTGTTTTTT. Translation gives CASSSPLDRGQNTGELFF.

The V call is TRBV2, the J call TRBJ1-3, with D hard to call. The CDR3 runs 16 residues. From germline, CDR1 is SNHLY and CDR2 FYNNEI. The ends were cut back, 1 base at V and 3 bases at J, with 13 bases in the middle. CDR3 nucleotide sequence: TGTGCCAGCAGTGAAGTTGGCCAGTTGCTTGGAAACACCATATATTTT. Its protein is CASSEVGQLLGNTIYF.

V gene TRBV6-5 combines with J gene TRBJ1-4, with 11 bases identical to TRBD1. CDR3 length: 15 residues. V was clipped by 3 bases and J by 7 bases; unmatched bases: 4. Germline assignment: CDR1 MNHEY and CDR2 SVGAGI. CDR3 coding DNA: TGTGCCAGCAGTTATCAGGACAGGGGGCGTGAAAAACTGTTTTTT. Its translation is CASSYQDRGREKLFF.

The CDR3 loop reads CASSQVARGLEAFF. The CDR3 region has the DNA TGCGCCAGCAGCCAAGTGGCAAGGGGTCTTGAAGCTTTCTTT. This chain links TRBV4-3 with TRBJ1-1; the D gene is possibly TRBD1 (5 bases). The CDR3 is 14 residues long. Germline V lookup: CDR1 LGHNA, CDR2 YSLEER. Trimming took off 1 base at V and 7 bases at J, with 13 bases between the two ends.

This sequence joins TRBV11-2 and TRBJ1-5; D call uncertain. CDR1 and CDR2 (germline): SGHAT, FQNNGV. The CDR3 loop spans 16 amino acids. V lost 5 bases and J lost 1, with 15 bases in between. The DNA for the CDR3 is TGTGCCAGCAGCCCCTCGGGGATCGGGAGCAATCAGCCCCAGCATTTT. This translates into CASSPSGIGSNQPQHF.

V is TRBV7-8 and J is TRBJ2-1; D perhaps matches TRBD2 (5 bases). The germline CDR1 and CDR2 sequences are SGHVS and FQNEAQ. The CDR3 contains 13 residues. V lost 2 bases and J lost 7, with 9 bases in between. Written as DNA, the CDR3 is TGTGCCAGCAGCTTATACTCGGGAAATGAGCAGTTCTTC. Translation: CASSLYSGNEQFF.

This CDR3 is CASSQVGLAGGPSYEQYF. The CDR3, as DNA: TGCGCCAGCAGCCAAGTGGGACTAGCGGGAGGGCCGTCCTACGAGCAGTACTTC. The chain links TRBV4-3 to TRBJ2-7; 16 bases agree with TRBD2. Germline V CDR1 and CDR2: LGHNA, YSLEER. V shed 1 base and J 1 base; nucleotides not matched to a gene: 4. This CDR3 contains 18 residues.